These 8 T cell receptor beta chains came from one sample sequenced in a study of T cell repertoires in cytomegalovirus infection. These receptors lack a known antigen. From the reads, TCRdb called clonotypes with MiXCR, one entry per CDR3 protein. The sample lists roughly 500,000 distinct CDR3 sequences, 30% to 40% occurring once. The sequencing here drew on cultured PBMCs, taken from culture after CMV antigen stimulation. Receptor source: a human donor in good health (CMV status not recorded). Some clones in this sample may be carry-over from other donors' samples.

The chain recombines TRBV7-9 with TRBJ2-4, with TRBD2 as a possible D gene (5 bases). Germline V CDR1 and CDR2: SEHNR, FQNEAQ (reference sequence). The ends were cut back, 3 bases at V and 4 bases at J, with 19 bases in the middle. The CDR3 has 17 residues. The CDR3: CASSLPVDRGLKNIQYF. The CDR3, as DNA: TGTGCCAGCAGCTTGCCAGTAGACCGAGGACTTAAAAACATTCAGTACTTC.

This clonotype was found many times. This chain links TRBV7-2 with TRBJ2-2; 9 bases fit TRBD2. Trimming removed 5 bases from V and 6 bases from J; junction bases left unmatched: 7. Germline CDR1 SGHTA, CDR2 FQGNSA. The CDR3 covers 15 residues. CDR3 nucleotides: TGTGCCAGCAGCCCGTCAGCGGGAGGAGCCGGGGAGCTGTTTTTT. It codes for CASSPSAGGAGELFF. Using reference TRBV7-2 and TRBJ2-2 for the parts outside the CDR3, the full variable domain is GAGVSQSPSNKVTEKGKDVELRCDPISGHTALYWYRQSLGQGLEFLIYFQGNSAPDKSGLPSDRFSAERTGGSVSTLTIQRTQQEDSAVYLCASSPSAGGAGELFFGEGSRLTVL.

CDR3 in DNA: TGTGCCAGCCTCCACCCGGGTAGCGGGATGAGTGAGCAGTTCTTC. Its translation is CASLHPGSGMSEQFF. V usage is TRBV6-8 and J usage is TRBJ2-1; 8 bases agree with TRBD2. V lost 8 bases, J lost 9 bases, and 15 bases stayed unmatched. In germline, CDR1 is MNHGY, CDR2 SAAAGT. The CDR3 length is 15 residues.

This clonotype showed up just a few times. V is TRBV12-3 or TRBV12-4 and J is TRBJ2-7; maybe TRBD2 (6 bases). CDR3 size: 18 residues. The V gene lost 0 bases and the J gene lost 1 base, with 19 bases spanning the gap. The CDR3 is CASSLAAPSALGSYEQYV. In DNA form, the CDR3 reads TGTGCCAGCAGTTTAGCGGCGCCTAGCGCTCTGGGTTCCTACGAGCAGTACGTC.

This clonotype was observed a few times. The gene calls are TRBV7-2 and TRBJ1-1, with a weak D call TRBD1 (6 bases). V was clipped by 5 bases and J by 4 bases, with 11 bases between them. From germline, CDR1 is SGHTA and CDR2 FQGNSA. The CDR3 consists of 13 residues. In DNA, the CDR3 is TGTGCCAGCAGCCCATACAGGGCCACTGAAGCTTTCTTT. Its translation is CASSPYRATEAFF.

This clonotype was observed a few times. The chain links TRBV9 to TRBJ2-3, with a possible D match to TRBD2 (5 bases). CDR1 and CDR2 (germline): SGDLS, YYNGEE. The CDR3 extends over 12 amino acids. Trimming took off 0 bases at V and 6 bases at J, with 5 bases between the two ends. This chain's CDR3 is CASSVGGDTQYF. CDR3 coding DNA: TGTGCCAGCAGCGTAGGCGGGGATACGCAGTATTTT.

The chain is built from TRBV19 and TRBJ1-5; tentative D call: TRBD1 (5 bases). The CDR3 totals 19 residues. Trimming removed 4 bases at V and 1 base at J, with 23 bases between. Germline V gene data show CDR1 as LNHDA and CDR2 as SQIVND (reference sequence). The CDR3 coding sequence is TGTGCCAGTAGTAAGGTGGGGACCACCACCTTAAGAAGCAATCAGCCCCAGCATTTT. This sequence encodes CASSKVGTTTLRSNQPQHF.

This clonotype came up a few times. CDR3 region: CSARRSGRDNEQFF. Here the CDR3 DNA reads TGCAGTGCTAGAAGGAGCGGGAGGGACAATGAGCAGTTCTTC. The V call is TRBV20-1, the J call TRBJ2-1; 10 bases are a match to TRBD2. Trimming cost V 2 bases and J 5 bases; bases outside gene matches: 3. Germline V CDR1 and CDR2: DFQATT, SNEGSKA (reference sequence). The CDR3 totals 14 residues.